The text below deals with one TCR beta chain. Antigen: not known. For the unsorted libraries, 2 million PBMCs stored at -80 C served as input. Germline V gene sequence: CDR1 LNHNV, CDR2 YYDKDF (reference sequence). The CDR3 consists of 15 residues. J was trimmed by 7 bases and V by 5 bases; bases with no gene match: 9. This record comes from a study of neurological immune-mediated disorders. Study outcomes and limitations: The study found the most TCR clonal expansion in HTLV-1-associated myelopathy and the least in multiple sclerosis, below healthy controls.

TCRdb called the 5' RACE reads again in MiXCR, with one record for every CDR3 protein. The repertoire has more than 70,000 distinct CDR3 sequences, about 9.3% of them found once; the top ten carry around 1.8%. This receptor was taken from a man aged 40-49 years in good health. J is TRBJ1-5 and V is TRBV15, with 9 nucleotides matching TRBD1. Sequencing was done on a sample of PBMCs. The CDR3 DNA reads as TGTGCCACCAGCCGGGGACAGGGTCAAATACAGCCCCAGCATTTT. Residues: CATSRGQGQIQPQHF. Full variable domain (missing parts from reference TRBV15 and TRBJ1-5): DAMVIQNPRYQVTQFGKPVTLSCSQTLNHNVMYWYQQKSSQAPKLLFHYYDKDFNNEADTPDNFQSRRPNTSFCFLDIRSPGLGDTAMYLCATSRGQGQIQPQHFGDGTRLSIL.